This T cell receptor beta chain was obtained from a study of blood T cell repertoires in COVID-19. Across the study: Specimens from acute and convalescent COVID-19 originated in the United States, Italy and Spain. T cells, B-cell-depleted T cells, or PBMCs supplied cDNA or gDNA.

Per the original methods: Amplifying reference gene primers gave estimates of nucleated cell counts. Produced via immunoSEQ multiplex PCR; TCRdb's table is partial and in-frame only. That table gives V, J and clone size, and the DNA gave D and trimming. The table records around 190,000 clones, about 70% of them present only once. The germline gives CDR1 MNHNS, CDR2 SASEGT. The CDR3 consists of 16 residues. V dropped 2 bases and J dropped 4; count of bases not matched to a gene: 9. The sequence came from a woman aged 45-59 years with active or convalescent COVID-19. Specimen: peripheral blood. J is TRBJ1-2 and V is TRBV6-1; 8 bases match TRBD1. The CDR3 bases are TGTGCCAGCAGTGAAAAGTGGACAGGGATGGGCTATGGCTACACCTTC. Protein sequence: CASSEKWTGMGYGYTF.